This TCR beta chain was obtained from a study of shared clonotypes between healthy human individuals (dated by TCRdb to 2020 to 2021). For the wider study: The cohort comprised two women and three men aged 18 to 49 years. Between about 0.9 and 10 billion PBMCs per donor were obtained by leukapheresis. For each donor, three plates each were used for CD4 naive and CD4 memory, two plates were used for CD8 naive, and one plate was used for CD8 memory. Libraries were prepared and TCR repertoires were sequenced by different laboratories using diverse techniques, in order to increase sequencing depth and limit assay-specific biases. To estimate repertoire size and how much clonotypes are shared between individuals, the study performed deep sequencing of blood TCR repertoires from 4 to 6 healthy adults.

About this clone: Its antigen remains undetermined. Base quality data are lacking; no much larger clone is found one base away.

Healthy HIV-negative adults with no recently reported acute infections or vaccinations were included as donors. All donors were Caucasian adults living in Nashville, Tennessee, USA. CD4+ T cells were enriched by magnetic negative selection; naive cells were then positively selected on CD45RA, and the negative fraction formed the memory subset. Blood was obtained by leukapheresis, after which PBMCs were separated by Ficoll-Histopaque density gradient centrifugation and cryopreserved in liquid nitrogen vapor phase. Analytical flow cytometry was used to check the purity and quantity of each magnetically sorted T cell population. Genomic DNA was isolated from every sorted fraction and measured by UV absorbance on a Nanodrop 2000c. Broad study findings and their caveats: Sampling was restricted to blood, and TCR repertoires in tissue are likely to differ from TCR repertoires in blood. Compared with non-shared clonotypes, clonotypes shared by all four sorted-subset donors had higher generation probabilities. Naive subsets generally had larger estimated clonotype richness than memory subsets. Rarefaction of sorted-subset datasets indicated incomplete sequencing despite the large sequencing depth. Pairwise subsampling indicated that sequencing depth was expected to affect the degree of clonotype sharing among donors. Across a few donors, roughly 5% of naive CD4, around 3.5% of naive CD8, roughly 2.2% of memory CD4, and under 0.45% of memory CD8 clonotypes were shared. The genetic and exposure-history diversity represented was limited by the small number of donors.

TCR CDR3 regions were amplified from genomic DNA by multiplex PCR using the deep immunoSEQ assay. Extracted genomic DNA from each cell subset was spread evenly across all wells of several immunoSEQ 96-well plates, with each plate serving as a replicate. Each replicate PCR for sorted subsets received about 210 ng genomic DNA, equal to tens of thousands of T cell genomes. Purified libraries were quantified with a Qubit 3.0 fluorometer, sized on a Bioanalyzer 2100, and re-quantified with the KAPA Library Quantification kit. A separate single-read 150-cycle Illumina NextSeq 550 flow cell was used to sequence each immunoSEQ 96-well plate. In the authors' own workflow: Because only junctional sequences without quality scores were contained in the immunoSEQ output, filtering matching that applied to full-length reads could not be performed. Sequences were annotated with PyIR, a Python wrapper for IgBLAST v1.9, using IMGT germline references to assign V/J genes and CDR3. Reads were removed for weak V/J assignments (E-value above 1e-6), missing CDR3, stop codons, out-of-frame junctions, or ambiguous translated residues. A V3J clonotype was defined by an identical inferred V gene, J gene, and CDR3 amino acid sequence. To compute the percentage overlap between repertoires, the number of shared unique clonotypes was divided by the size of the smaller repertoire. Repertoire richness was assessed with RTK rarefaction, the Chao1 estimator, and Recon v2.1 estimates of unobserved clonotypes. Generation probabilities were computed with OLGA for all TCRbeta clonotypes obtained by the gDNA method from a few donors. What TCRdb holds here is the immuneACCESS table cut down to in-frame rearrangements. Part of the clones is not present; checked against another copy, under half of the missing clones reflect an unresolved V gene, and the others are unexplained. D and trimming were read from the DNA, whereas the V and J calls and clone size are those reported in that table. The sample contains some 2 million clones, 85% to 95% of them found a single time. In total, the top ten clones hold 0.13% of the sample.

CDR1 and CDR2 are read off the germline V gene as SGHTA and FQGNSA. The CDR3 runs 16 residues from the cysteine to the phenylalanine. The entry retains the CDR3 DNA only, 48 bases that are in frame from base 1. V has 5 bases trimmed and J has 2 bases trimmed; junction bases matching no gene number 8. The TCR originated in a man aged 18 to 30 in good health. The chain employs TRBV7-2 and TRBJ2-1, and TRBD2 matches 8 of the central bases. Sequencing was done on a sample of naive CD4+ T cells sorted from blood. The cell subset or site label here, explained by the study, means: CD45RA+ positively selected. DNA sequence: TGTGCCAGCAGCCTGGCCGGGACTAGTGCCTACAATGAGCAGTTCTTC. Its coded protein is CASSLAGTSAYNEQFF.